The source of this TCR beta chain is a study of human CD8 memory T cell subsets. UMI-labeled 5' RACE produced the TCR beta libraries. TCRdb reprocessed the 5' RACE reads; each CDR3 protein has one entry and no DNA is given. The sample table sets out some 10,000 distinct CDR3 sequences. Findings of the study overall: In contrast to effector memory cells, stem-like memory and precursor exhausted T cells had similarly high diversity.

Germline V CDR1 and CDR2: MNHEY, SMNVEV (reference sequence). The CDR3 extends over 15 amino acids. The authors isolated the PBMC from buffy coats of healthy donors. A remark on this clonotype: The antigen is undetermined.

The chain couples TRBV27 to TRBJ2-7; as DNA is missing, the TRBD1 call by TCRdb cannot be tested. This clonotype originated in a human donor in good health. The sample taken for sequencing was CD8+ stem-like memory T cells (TSCM and TCM) sorted from PBMCs. The subset denotes: stem-like memory CD8 T cells (TSTEM), CCR7+ PD-1- TIGIT-. The CDR3 loop is CASSFGQSLSYEQYF.